These 17 T cell receptor beta chains were sequenced from one sample in a study of T cell responses to AZD1222 COVID-19 vaccine. Using immunoSEQ multiplex PCR, the repertoire was profiled, and TCRdb retains in-frame clones only, with some absent. Among more than 100,000 clones, 90% were seen once, and the ten largest hold around 1.6%. The sample consisted of peripheral blood, taken on day 0 of AZD1222 vaccination. The receptor set was obtained from an adult in good health.

The chain uses TRBV3-1 (or the pseudogene TRBV3-2) and TRBJ1-6; no clear D gene. The CDR3 is made up of 13 amino acids. V shed 2 bases and J shed 8 bases, with 7 bases lying between them. Looked up from germline, CDR1 is LGHDT and CDR2 is YNNKEL (reference sequence). CDR3 DNA sequence: TGTGCCAGCAGCCAATCACTGGATTCACCCCTCCACTTT. This sequence encodes CASSQSLDSPLHF.

CDR3 loop: CASSYSIGVSYEQYF. CDR3 sequence (DNA): TGTGCCAGCAGTTACTCGATAGGAGTGAGCTACGAGCAGTACTTC. The chain is built from TRBV6-5 and TRBJ2-7; D call uncertain. The CDR3 runs 15 residues. Germline CDR1 reads MNHEY; CDR2 reads SVGAGI. The V and J ends lost 0 bases and 3 bases respectively, with 12 bases between them.

The gene calls are TRBV4-1 and TRBJ1-1; D is unclear. This CDR3 contains 15 residues. Germline lookup yields CDR1 MGHRA and CDR2 YSYEKL. V lost 1 base, J lost 0 bases, and 9 bases lay in between. The CDR3 sequence is CASSQGSRMNTEAFF. The CDR3 DNA reads TGCGCCAGCAGCCAAGGTAGCCGGATGAACACTGAAGCTTTCTTT.

This clone was observed a single time. The J gene is TRBJ2-3, the V gene TRBV28; 14 bases line up with TRBD2. Trimming at V came to 6 bases and at J to 6 bases, leaving 8 bases not matched to a gene. The germline gives CDR1 MDHEN, CDR2 SYDVKM. The CDR3 length is 16 residues. CDR3 in DNA: TGTGCCAGCAGAGTACAGGGACTAGCGGGAGCCGATACGCAGTATTTT. The encoded protein is CASRVQGLAGADTQYF.

V gene TRBV6-2 or TRBV6-3 combines with J gene TRBJ2-7; 7 positions match TRBD2. There are 14 residues in the CDR3. Germline CDR1 is MNHEY and CDR2 is SVGEGT. V was clipped by 5 bases and J by 3 bases; unmatched bases: 7. The CDR3 sequence is CASSRSGTYYEQYF. The DNA for the CDR3 is TGTGCCAGCAGTCGAAGCGGGACCTACTACGAGCAGTACTTC.

This chain links TRBV5-4 with TRBJ2-1; TRBD2 is a possible D gene (5 bases). CDR3 length: 15 amino acids. The germline gives CDR1 SGHNT, CDR2 YYREEE (reference sequence). V lost 3 bases and J lost 1, with 11 bases in between. The CDR3 region has the DNA TGTGCCAGCAGCTGGACTTCGTCATCCTACAATGAGCAGTTCTTC. Translating it yields CASSWTSSSYNEQFF.

The DNA for the CDR3 is TGTGCCATCAGTGAGGCGGACAGTAACGAGCAGTACTTC. This codes for CAISEADSNEQYF. This chain links TRBV10-3 with TRBJ2-7; D might be TRBD1 (6 bases). Trimming cost V 2 bases and J 5 bases, with 10 bases left between them. The CDR3 runs 13 residues. CDR1 and CDR2 (germline): ENHRY, SYGVKD.

The rearrangement joins TRBV9 to TRBJ1-3; D might be TRBD1 (6 bases). V gave up 0 bases and J gave up 0 bases, with 10 bases separating them. CDR1 and CDR2 from the germline V gene are SGDLS and YYNGEE. The CDR3 contains 16 residues. DNA for the CDR3: TGTGCCAGCAGCGTAGTGGGGGCTCCCTCTGGAAACACCATATATTTT. It specifies CASSVVGAPSGNTIYF.

CDR3 sequence (DNA): TGTGCCAGCGTCTTATCGAGGGGGAACACTGAAGCTTTCTTT. This translates into CASVLSRGNTEAFF. The genes are TRBV7-2 and TRBJ1-1, with TRBD1 as a possible D gene (5 bases). CDR1 SGHTA and CDR2 FQGNSA come from the germline V gene. The CDR3 length is 14 residues. Between the trimmed V and J ends, which lost 8 bases and 1 base, there was a span of 14 bases.

The table lists this clone with a few counts. The rearrangement joins TRBV7-3 to TRBJ1-2; D is perhaps TRBD1 (5 bases). Trimming pared 5 bases from V and 5 bases from J, leaving 12 bases between. The CDR3 extends over 13 amino acids. CDR1 and CDR2 (germline): SGHTA, FQGTGA. In DNA form, the CDR3 reads TGTGCCAGCAGCCCCGGGGCCGAGTATGGCTACACCTTC. As protein: CASSPGAEYGYTF. The complete variable domain, with remaining parts taken from reference TRBV7-3 and TRBJ1-2, reads GAGVSQTPSNKVTEKGKYVELRCDPISGHTALYWYRQSLGQGPEFLIYFQGTGAADDSGLPNDRFFAVRPEGSVSTLKIQRTERGDSAVYLCASSPGAEYGYTFGSGTRLTVV.

The chain couples TRBV18 to TRBJ2-5; 8 nucleotides agree with TRBD1. The ends lost 3 bases at V and 2 bases at J; junction bases unmatched: 2. CDR1 KGHSH and CDR2 LQKENI come from the germline V gene. The CDR3 has 14 residues. CDR3 coding DNA: TGTGCCAGCTCACCCTGGACAGGGCAAGAGACCCAGTACTTC. Residues: CASSPWTGQETQYF.

CDR3 nucleotide sequence: TGTGCCATCAGTGAGTCCGGCCAGAAACTAACTGGAAACACCATATATTTT. Amino acid sequence: CAISESGQKLTGNTIYF. V gene TRBV10-3 combines with J gene TRBJ1-3; no reliable D call. Trimming took off 0 bases at V and 2 bases at J, with 14 bases between the two ends. CDR1 ENHRY and CDR2 SYGVKD come from the germline V gene. This CDR3 has 17 amino acids.

V gene TRBV4-3 combines with J gene TRBJ2-3; the match to TRBD1 covers 7 bases. CDR1 and CDR2 (germline): LGHNA, YSLEER. The trim removed 4 bases at V and 7 bases at J, leaving 14 bases unmatched. There are 16 residues in the CDR3. CDR3 sequence reads: CASSPQLGDRQNTQYF. DNA of the CDR3: TGCGCCAGCAGCCCCCAGCTGGGGGACAGACAAAATACGCAGTATTTT.

The CDR3 DNA follows: TGTGCCAGCAGCCCATCCAACAATGAGCAGTTCTTC. Protein: CASSPSNNEQFF. The rearrangement links TRBV7-3 to TRBJ2-1; D not resolved. V was pared by 5 bases and J by 5 bases, with 7 bases between. There are 12 residues in the CDR3. Per the germline V gene, CDR1 is SGHTA and CDR2 is FQGTGA.

The rearrangement uses TRBV29-1 and TRBJ2-2, with 10 nucleotides matching TRBD2. CDR3 length: 14 amino acids. J gave up 5 bases and V 7 bases, and 7 bases lay outside the gene matches. In germline, CDR1 is SQVTM, CDR2 ANQGSEA. CDR3 bases: TGCAGCGCCCTAGCGGGAGTGTGGACCGGGGAGCTGTTTTTT. This encodes CSALAGVWTGELFF.

V is TRBV29-1 and J is TRBJ1-1; tentatively, D is TRBD1 (5 bases). Trimming pared 3 bases from V and 5 bases from J, leaving 13 bases between. This CDR3 spans 13 amino acids. The germline gives CDR1 SQVTM, CDR2 ANQGSEA. CDR3 in DNA: TGCAGCGTTGAGGGGTCAGGGTGGACTGAAGCTTTCTTT. Its protein product is CSVEGSGWTEAFF.

J is TRBJ2-3 and V is TRBV11-2; D gene ambiguous. Per the germline V gene, CDR1 is SGHAT and CDR2 is FQNNGV. This CDR3 has 14 amino acids. V was cut by 5 bases and J by 2 bases, with 11 bases left in between. Written as DNA, the CDR3 is TGTGCCAGCAGCCCAGTTGGGTCCACAGATACGCAGTATTTT. Translating gives CASSPVGSTDTQYF.